What follows are 25 T cell receptor beta chains derived from one specimen sequenced in a study of T cell changes during pregnancy in multiple sclerosis. Only in-frame clones appear in the TCRdb table, and some are missing; sequencing was by immunoSEQ multiplex PCR. The table shows tens of thousands of clones, with 70% to 90% occurring only once. Material: peripheral blood, obtained before pregnancy. Every receptor here comes from a female donor with multiple sclerosis, enrolled in a pregnancy study.

In DNA form, the CDR3 reads TGTGCCAGTAGTATCCCCCCCCGGGAAAGCTCCTACAATGAGCAGTTCTTC. Protein product: CASSIPPRESSYNEQFF. The chain links TRBV19 to TRBJ2-1, with D perhaps TRBD2 (5 bases). The CDR3 totals 17 residues. Germline V lookup: CDR1 LNHDA, CDR2 SQIVND (reference sequence). V shed 3 bases and J shed 0 bases, with 15 bases lying between them. Based on the CDR3 plus reference TRBV19 and TRBJ2-1, the full variable domain is DGGITQSPKYLFRKEGQNVTLSCEQNLNHDAMYWYRQDPGQGLRLIYYSQIVNDFQKGDIAEGYSVSREKKESFPLTVTSAQKNPTAFYLCASSIPPRESSYNEQFFGPGTRLTVL.

The CDR3: CASSQVAGGPGNEQFF. The CDR3 region has the DNA TGTGCCAGCAGCCAGGTAGCGGGAGGGCCCGGGAATGAGCAGTTCTTC. This chain joins TRBV14 and TRBJ2-1; 11 bases match TRBD2. After removal of 3 bases from V and 7 bases from J, the junction contained 8 bases not matched to a gene. This CDR3 is built from 16 residues. Germline lookup yields CDR1 SGHDN and CDR2 FVKESK.

The J gene is TRBJ1-2, the V gene TRBV5-1, with 8 nucleotides matching TRBD1. This CDR3 region has 17 residues. Trimming removed 4 bases from V and 8 bases from J; junction bases left unmatched: 19. The germline V gene encodes CDR1 SGHRS and CDR2 YFSETQ. CDR3 nucleotides: TGCGCCAGCAGCGTAGATGTGACAGGGGCCGTTATTTGGGGCTACACCTTC. Protein: CASSVDVTGAVIWGYTF. Combining the CDR3 with reference TRBV5-1 and TRBJ1-2 gives the whole variable domain KAGVTQTPRYLIKTRGQQVTLSCSPISGHRSVSWYQQTPGQGLQFLFEYFSETQRNKGNFPGRFSGRQFSNSRSEMNVSTLELGDSALYLCASSVDVTGAVIWGYTFGSGTRLTVV.

The V gene is TRBV4-2, the J gene TRBJ1-5; 10 bases are a match to TRBD1. The germline CDR1 and CDR2 sequences are LGHNA and YNFKEQ. With 3 bases clipped from V and 5 bases from J, the junction kept 7 bases outside the gene matches. The CDR3 has 16 residues. The CDR3 nucleotides are TGTGCCAGCAGCCAGGGGGACAGGGGCGGAGATCAGCCCCAGCATTTT. Translating it yields CASSQGDRGGDQPQHF.

A few counts support this clone. The chain has TRBV4-2 and TRBJ1-1, with D hard to call. The CDR3 spans 14 residues. V was trimmed by 3 bases and J by 6 bases, leaving 14 bases between them. Germline loops: CDR1 LGHNA, CDR2 YNFKEQ. The CDR3 region is CASSHEGGGPEAFF. CDR3 sequence (DNA): TGTGCCAGCAGCCATGAAGGAGGAGGCCCTGAAGCTTTCTTT.

This clone was counted only a few times. This sequence joins TRBV7-2 and TRBJ1-3; no reliable D call. Germline assignment: CDR1 SGHTA and CDR2 FQGNSA. There are 15 residues in the CDR3. Trimming pared 1 base from V and 3 bases from J, leaving 10 bases between. The CDR3 sequence: CASSLEGGFGNTIYF. Written as DNA, the CDR3 is TGTGCCAGCAGCTTAGAAGGAGGTTTTGGAAACACCATATATTTT. The full variable domain, completed using reference TRBV7-2 and TRBJ1-3, is GAGVSQSPSNKVTEKGKDVELRCDPISGHTALYWYRQSLGQGLEFLIYFQGNSAPDKSGLPSDRFSAERTGGSVSTLTIQRTQQEDSAVYLCASSLEGGFGNTIYFGEGSWLTVV.

The chain is built from TRBV11-3 and TRBJ2-1, with D perhaps matching TRBD1 (5 bases). CDR1 is SGHNT and CDR2 is YENEEA in the germline V gene. The CDR3 loop spans 16 amino acids. The V and J ends lost 1 base and 0 bases respectively, with 10 bases between them. The CDR3 nucleotides are TGTGCCAGCAGCTTAGGTGAAGGGGTCTCCTACAATGAGCAGTTCTTC. Amino acid sequence: CASSLGEGVSYNEQFF.

This sequence joins TRBV19 and TRBJ2-7; 7 bases are a match to TRBD2. The CDR3 is made up of 14 amino acids. The V segment lost 5 bases and the J segment 2 bases; nucleotides outside the gene matches: 6. The germline V gene has CDR1 LNHDA and CDR2 SQIVND (reference sequence). The CDR3 nucleotides read TGTGCCAGTAGTCTAGCGGTTCCCACCTACGAGCAGTACTTC. It encodes CASSLAVPTYEQYF.

The J gene is TRBJ1-4, the V gene TRBV6-1; D possibly corresponds to TRBD1 (6 bases). Germline CDR1 reads MNHNS; CDR2 reads SASEGT. The CDR3 totals 14 residues. The V end lost 4 bases, the J end lost 4 bases, and 10 bases lay between the germline ends. The CDR3: CASSGTEDNEKLFF. CDR3 sequence (DNA): TGTGCCAGCAGTGGGACAGAAGATAATGAAAAACTGTTTTTT.

This chain connects TRBV11-2 to TRBJ2-3, with D unresolved. The CDR3 extends over 13 amino acids. The V and J ends lost 5 bases and 4 bases respectively, with 10 bases between them. Germline assignment: CDR1 SGHAT and CDR2 FQNNGV. The CDR3 is CASSLPGPDTQYF. The CDR3 DNA reads as TGTGCCAGCAGCCTCCCAGGCCCAGATACGCAGTATTTT. Filled out from reference TRBV11-2 and TRBJ2-3, the complete variable domain reads EAGVAQSPRYKIIEKRQSVAFWCNPISGHATLYWYQQILGQGPKLLIQFQNNGVVDDSQLPKDRFSAERLKGVDSTLKIQPAKLEDSAVYLCASSLPGPDTQYFGPGTRLTVL.

There are a few counts of this clone. The chain employs TRBV18 and TRBJ1-4; maybe TRBD1 (6 bases). This CDR3 comprises 14 residues. V gave up 3 bases and J gave up 5 bases, with 10 bases separating them. Germline V gene sequence: CDR1 KGHSH, CDR2 LQKENI. CDR3 sequence reads: CASSPRTANEKLFF. The CDR3 DNA reads TGTGCCAGCTCACCTCGGACAGCGAATGAAAAACTGTTTTTT.

The V gene is TRBV7-8, the J gene TRBJ1-1; no clear D. Germline V gene data show CDR1 as SGHVS and CDR2 as FQNEAQ. V was clipped by 5 bases and J by 0 bases, with 7 bases between them. This CDR3 is 13 amino acids long. CDR3 coding DNA: TGTGCCAGCAGCCAGGATCTGAACACTGAAGCTTTCTTT. Translating gives CASSQDLNTEAFF.

The V gene is TRBV5-1, the J gene TRBJ1-4; no clear D. The CDR3 has 14 amino acids. Trimming stripped 0 bases from V and 7 bases from J, with 10 bases between. The V gene's germline CDR1 is SGHRS and CDR2 YFSETQ. Written as DNA, the CDR3 is TGCGCCAGCAGCTTGGCTGTTCCGGGTGAAAAACTGTTTTTT. As protein: CASSLAVPGEKLFF.

The CDR3 sequence is CASSSGTGGYGYTF. CDR3 nucleotides: TGTGCCAGCAGTTCCGGGACAGGGGGCTATGGCTACACCTTC. This rearrangement joins TRBV6-5 to TRBJ1-2; TRBD1 agrees at 11 bases. Looked up from germline, CDR1 is MNHEY and CDR2 is SVGAGI. The CDR3 runs 14 residues. J gave up 4 bases and V 4 bases, and 2 bases lay outside the gene matches.

Remarks on this clone: One end of the junction varies from germline; a read error may be responsible. DNA of the CDR3: TGTGCCAGCAGTTTAGGACTAGCGGGAGATCAGACGCAGTACTTC. Encoded protein: CASSLGLAGDQTQYF. The rearrangement uses TRBV2 and TRBJ2-5, with 13 bases lining up with TRBD2. The CDR3 covers 15 residues. Per the germline V gene, CDR1 is SNHLY and CDR2 is FYNNEI.

The chain combines TRBV19 with TRBJ2-1; D is possibly TRBD2 (6 bases). Per germline, CDR1 LNHDA and CDR2 SQIVND (reference sequence). The CDR3 is 16 residues long. Trimming took 3 bases from V and 4 from J, leaving 16 bases between them. The CDR3 region is CASSMAAGSPYNEQFF. In nucleotides, the CDR3 is TGTGCCAGTAGTATGGCTGCGGGATCCCCGTACAATGAGCAGTTCTTC.

This chain connects TRBV6-6 to TRBJ1-2; D might be TRBD1 (6 bases). The V gene lost 0 bases and the J gene lost 7 bases, with 12 bases spanning the gap. Germline V gene lookup returns CDR1 MNHNY and CDR2 SVGAGI (reference sequence). The CDR3 has 14 amino acids. Written as DNA, the CDR3 is TGTGCCAGCAGTTACTCTGGGGACACTTCTGGCTACACCTTC. Its translation is CASSYSGDTSGYTF.

The chain is built from TRBV2 and TRBJ1-1; no clear D gene. The CDR3 sequence is 14 residues long. Germline values: CDR1 SNHLY, CDR2 FYNNEI. V lost 4 bases to trimming and J lost 2 bases, with 11 bases between them. This CDR3 reads CASSVLSVNTEAFF. The CDR3 region has the DNA TGTGCCAGCAGTGTCTTGTCGGTTAACACTGAAGCTTTCTTT. Based on the CDR3 plus reference TRBV2 and TRBJ1-1, the full variable domain is EPEVTQTPSHQVTQMGQEVILRCVPISNHLYFYWYRQILGQKVEFLVSFYNNEISEKSEIFDDQFSVERPDGSNFTLKIRSTKLEDSAMYFCASSVLSVNTEAFFGQGTRLTVV.

In its sample, this clone was seen a few times. V usage is TRBV30 and J usage is TRBJ1-6; D gene unclear. V was trimmed by 0 bases and J by 8 bases, leaving 8 bases between them. CDR3 length equals 13 residues. Germline V gene data show CDR1 as GTSNPN and CDR2 as SVGIG (reference sequence). The CDR3 reads CAWSVRPDSPLHF. CDR3 in DNA: TGTGCCTGGAGTGTCCGCCCGGATTCACCCCTCCACTTT.

V gene TRBV29-1 combines with J gene TRBJ2-7; D is unclear. V was cut by 2 bases and J by 3 bases, with 8 bases left in between. CDR3 length: 12 residues. CDR1 and CDR2 from the germline V gene are SQVTM and ANQGSEA. CDR3 in DNA: TGCAGCGTTGAACTAAACGACTACGAGCAGTACTTC. This sequence encodes CSVELNDYEQYF.

V and J are TRBV5-5 and TRBJ2-1, with 10 nucleotides matching TRBD2. The CDR3 covers 16 residues. CDR1 is SGHKS, CDR2 YYEKEE, per germline (reference sequence). V was pared by 4 bases and J by 7 bases, with 11 bases of the junction left unmatched. This CDR3 is CASSRIAGGGRNEQFF. DNA of the CDR3: TGTGCCAGCAGCAGAATAGCGGGAGGAGGCAGAAATGAGCAGTTCTTC.

The chain uses TRBV7-2 and TRBJ1-4; 7 nucleotides align to TRBD1. Germline lookup yields CDR1 SGHTA and CDR2 FQGNSA. With 2 bases clipped from V and 8 bases from J, the junction kept 14 bases outside the gene matches. The CDR3 has 17 amino acids. Here the CDR3 DNA reads TGTGCCAGCAGCTTATTCTTGTCAAGCAGGGGGGTAGAAAAACTGTTTTTT. Translating gives CASSLFLSSRGVEKLFF.

The chain uses TRBV19 and TRBJ2-7; 9 nucleotides agree with TRBD1. V lost 5 bases, J lost 3 bases, and 2 bases stayed unmatched. The CDR3 is 13 amino acids. Germline V gene lookup returns CDR1 LNHDA and CDR2 SQIVND (reference sequence). The CDR3: CASSVGQGYEQYF. CDR3 DNA: TGTGCCAGTAGTGTGGGACAGGGCTACGAGCAGTACTTC.

CDR3 region: CASSLFDRDGTEAFF. The CDR3 DNA is TGTGCCAGCAGCTTGTTTGACAGGGACGGCACTGAAGCTTTCTTT. This chain uses TRBV7-6 with TRBJ1-1; 7 bases are shared with TRBD1. The V and J ends lost 3 bases and 4 bases, in that order; junction bases with no gene match: 8. The V gene's germline CDR1 is SGHVS and CDR2 FNYEAQ. The length of the CDR3 is 15 residues.

The chain recombines TRBV5-6 with TRBJ2-7; no reliable D call. This CDR3 is built from 12 residues. Germline-derived CDR1 and CDR2 are SGHDT and YYEEEE. The V gene lost 2 bases and the J gene lost 5 bases, with 8 bases spanning the gap. CDR3: CASSFGFHEQYF. CDR3 coding DNA: TGTGCCAGCAGCTTCGGGTTCCACGAGCAGTACTTC.